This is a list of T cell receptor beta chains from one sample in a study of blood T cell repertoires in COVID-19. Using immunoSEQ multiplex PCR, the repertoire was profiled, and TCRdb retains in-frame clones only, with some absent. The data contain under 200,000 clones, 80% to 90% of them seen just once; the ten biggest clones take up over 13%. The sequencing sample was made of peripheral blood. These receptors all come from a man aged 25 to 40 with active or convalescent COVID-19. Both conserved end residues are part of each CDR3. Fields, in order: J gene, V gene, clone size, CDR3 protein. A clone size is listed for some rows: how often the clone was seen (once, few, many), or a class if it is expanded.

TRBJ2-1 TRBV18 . CASSQTSGGAYNEQFF
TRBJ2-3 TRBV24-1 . CATSDPIGLAGAGRTDTQYF
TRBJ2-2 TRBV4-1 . CASSQAPGQGPSSGELFF
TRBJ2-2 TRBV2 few CASKGGERAGELFF
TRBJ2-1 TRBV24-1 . CATSDLGTSGSSDNEQFF
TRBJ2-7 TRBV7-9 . CASSLSPERSYEQYF
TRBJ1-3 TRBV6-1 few CASSEEAGGGNTIYF
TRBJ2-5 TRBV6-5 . CASSYSGGGPGETQYF
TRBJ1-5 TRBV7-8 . CASSLAPGVKDQPQHF
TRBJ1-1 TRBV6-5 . CASNRRDRGPEAFF
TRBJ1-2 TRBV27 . CASSFSGGGDGYTF
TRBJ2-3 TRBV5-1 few CASSLVQDRGRDTQYF
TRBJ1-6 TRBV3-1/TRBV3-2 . CASSRGRESPLHF
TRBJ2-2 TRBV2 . CASLGESGKSANTGELFF
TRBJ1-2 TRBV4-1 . CASSPGTGGQNYGYTF
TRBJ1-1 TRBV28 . CATISPSSGYLSTEAFF
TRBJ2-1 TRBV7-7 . CASSLGYNNEQFF
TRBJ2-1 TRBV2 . CASSGLAGDHEQFF
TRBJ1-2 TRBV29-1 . CSFRSRAGGYTF
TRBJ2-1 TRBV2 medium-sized CASRDGLGVNEQFF
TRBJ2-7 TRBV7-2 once CASSLHPGQPYEQYF
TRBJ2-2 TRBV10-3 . CAISPGQGTNTGELFF
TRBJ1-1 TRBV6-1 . CASSESRRDTEAFF
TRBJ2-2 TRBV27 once CASSQIRAGELFF
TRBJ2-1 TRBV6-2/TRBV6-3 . CASSYLPRVAGVVHEQFF
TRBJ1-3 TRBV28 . CASSQESSGNTIYF
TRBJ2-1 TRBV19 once CASSKAQGAVYEQFF
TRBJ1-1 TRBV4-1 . CASSHGREGTEAFF
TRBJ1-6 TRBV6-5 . CASKPTASNSPLHF
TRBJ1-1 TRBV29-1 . CSGDRNTEAFF
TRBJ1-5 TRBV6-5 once CASSSTPGQVDQPQHF
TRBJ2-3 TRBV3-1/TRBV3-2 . CASSQGLGTDTQYF
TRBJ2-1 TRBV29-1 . CSVDGSYNEQFF
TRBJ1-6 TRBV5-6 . CASSLQGQGSPLHF
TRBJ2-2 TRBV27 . CASSWTSATGELFF
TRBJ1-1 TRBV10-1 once CASKETGLGTEAFF
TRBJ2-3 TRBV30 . CAWRKGLGGTDTQYF
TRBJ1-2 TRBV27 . CASSLRTGYGYTF
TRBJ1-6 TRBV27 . CASSSSRGDNSPLHF
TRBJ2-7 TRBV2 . CASRHKFLGTSGEQYF
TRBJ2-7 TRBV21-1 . CASSTRARREGHYEQYF
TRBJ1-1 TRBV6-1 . CASSGQEYGKDTEAFF
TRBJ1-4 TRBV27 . CASSGGAGEKLFF
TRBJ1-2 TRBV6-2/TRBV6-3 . CASSYFRYYGYTF
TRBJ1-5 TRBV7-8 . CASSSWGGVSNQPQHF
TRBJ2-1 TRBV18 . CASSLLALRGDEQFF
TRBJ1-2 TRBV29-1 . CSVAKQGADYGYTF
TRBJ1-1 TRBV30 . CAWWGTGDTEAFF
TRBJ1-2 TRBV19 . CASSIPPGRGDYGYTF
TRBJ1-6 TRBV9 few CASSARDRQSSYNSPLHF
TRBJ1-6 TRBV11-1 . CASSLGPGKSPLHF
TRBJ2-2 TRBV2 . CASSENRGLKGGELFF
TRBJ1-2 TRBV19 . CASNRKVSGGDRGGYTF
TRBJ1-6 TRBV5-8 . CASSLAEGGGNSPLHF
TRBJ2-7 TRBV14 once CASSQVADTPYEQYF
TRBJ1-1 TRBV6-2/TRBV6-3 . CASSRPHRGLVTEAFF